Presented here are 3 T cell receptor beta chains from one specimen sequenced in a study of vaccination and CD4 T cells after COVID-19. Cultured CD4+ T cell DNA was sequenced using the Oncomine TCR Beta short-read assay. MiXCR, applied by TCRdb to the PCR reads, yields one record per CDR3 protein. The repertoire has some 8,100 distinct CDR3 sequences, 45% to 55% of them found once; the top ten carry 15% to 25%. Their antigen targets remain unknown. This sample's treatment: approximately 10-day PBMC culture with coronavirus spike peptide pools or control peptides (ViraFEST assay). Material for sequencing was CD4+ T cells from blood, cultured in vitro. These receptors originate from a human donor who had recovered from COVID-19.

This clonotype was picked up a small number of times. The chain is built from TRBV6-5 and TRBJ2-2, with D perhaps matching TRBD2 (7 bases). Trimming shortened V by 4 bases and J by 3 bases, and 15 bases separated the two germline ends. Germline V gene lookup returns CDR1 MNHEY and CDR2 SVGAGI. The length of the CDR3 is 16 residues. As DNA, the CDR3 is TGTGCCAGCAGTTCCGTGGGAGGGGGGGACACCGGGGAGCTGTTTTTT. This encodes CASSSVGGGDTGELFF.

The sample holds one count of this clonotype. The chain joins TRBV24-1 to TRBJ1-5, with 7 positions matching TRBD1. CDR1 and CDR2 from the germline V gene are KGHDR and SFDVKD. The CDR3 has 12 amino acids. V was clipped by 11 bases and J by 1 base; unmatched bases: 1. In DNA form, the CDR3 reads TGTGCCATACAGGGGAGCAATCAGCCCCAGCATTTT. It encodes CAIQGSNQPQHF.

This clonotype has just a few counts. The rearrangement uses TRBV7-9 and TRBJ2-5; D perhaps matches TRBD1 (6 bases). The CDR3 contains 13 residues. The germline gives CDR1 SEHNR, CDR2 FQNEAQ (reference sequence). Trimming left V 3 bases short and J 5 bases short, with 10 bases between. CDR3 protein: CASSLGAWETQYF. Here the CDR3 DNA reads TGTGCCAGCAGCTTGGGGGCCTGGGAGACCCAGTACTTC.